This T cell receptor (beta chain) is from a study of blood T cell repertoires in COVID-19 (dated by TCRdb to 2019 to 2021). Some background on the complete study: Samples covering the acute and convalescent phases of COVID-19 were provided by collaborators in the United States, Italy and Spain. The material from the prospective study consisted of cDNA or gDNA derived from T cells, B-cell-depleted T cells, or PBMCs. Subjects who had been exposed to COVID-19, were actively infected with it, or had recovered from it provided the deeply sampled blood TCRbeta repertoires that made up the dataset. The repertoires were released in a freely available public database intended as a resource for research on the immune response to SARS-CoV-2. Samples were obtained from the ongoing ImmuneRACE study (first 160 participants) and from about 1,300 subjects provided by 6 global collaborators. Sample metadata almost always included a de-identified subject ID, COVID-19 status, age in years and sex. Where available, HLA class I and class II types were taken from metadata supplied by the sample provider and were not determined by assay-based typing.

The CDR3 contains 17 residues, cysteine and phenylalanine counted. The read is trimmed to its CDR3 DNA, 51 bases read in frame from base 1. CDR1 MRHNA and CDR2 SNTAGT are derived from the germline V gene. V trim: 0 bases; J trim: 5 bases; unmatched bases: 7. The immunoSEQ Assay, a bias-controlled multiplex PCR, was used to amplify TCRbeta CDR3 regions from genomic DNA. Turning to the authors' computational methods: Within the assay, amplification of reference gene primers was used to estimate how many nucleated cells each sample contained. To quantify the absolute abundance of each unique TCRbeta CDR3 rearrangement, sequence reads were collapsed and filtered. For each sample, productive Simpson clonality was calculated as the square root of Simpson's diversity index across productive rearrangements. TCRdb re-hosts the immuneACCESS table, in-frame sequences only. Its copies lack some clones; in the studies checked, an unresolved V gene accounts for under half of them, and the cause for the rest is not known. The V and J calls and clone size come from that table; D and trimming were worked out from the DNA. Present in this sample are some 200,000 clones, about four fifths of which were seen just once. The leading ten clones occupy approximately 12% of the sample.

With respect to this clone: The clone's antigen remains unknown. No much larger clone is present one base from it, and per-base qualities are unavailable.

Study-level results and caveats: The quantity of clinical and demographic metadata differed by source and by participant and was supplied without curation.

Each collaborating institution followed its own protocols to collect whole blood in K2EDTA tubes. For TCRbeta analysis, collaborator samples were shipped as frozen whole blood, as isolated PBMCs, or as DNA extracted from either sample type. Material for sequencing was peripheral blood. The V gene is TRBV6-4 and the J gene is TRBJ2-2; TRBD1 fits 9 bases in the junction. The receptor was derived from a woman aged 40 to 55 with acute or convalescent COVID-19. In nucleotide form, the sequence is TGTGCCAGCAGTGACTCGGGTAACAGGGGGCGGACCGGGGAGCTGTTTTTT. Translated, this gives CASSDSGNRGRTGELFF.